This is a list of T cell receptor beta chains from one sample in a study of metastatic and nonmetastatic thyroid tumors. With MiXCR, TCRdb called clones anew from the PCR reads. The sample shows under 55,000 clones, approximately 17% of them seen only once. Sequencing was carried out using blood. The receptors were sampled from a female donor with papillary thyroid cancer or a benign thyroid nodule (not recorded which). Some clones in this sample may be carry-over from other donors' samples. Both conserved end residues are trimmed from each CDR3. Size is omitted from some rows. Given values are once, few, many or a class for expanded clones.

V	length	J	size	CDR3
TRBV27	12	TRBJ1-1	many	ASSSTTGRLEAF
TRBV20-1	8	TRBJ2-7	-	SPQGGEQY
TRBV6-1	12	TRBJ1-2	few	ASSEVGCTYGYT
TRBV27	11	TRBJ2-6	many	ASSSGGANVLT
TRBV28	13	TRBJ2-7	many	ASSPRGGWPYEQY
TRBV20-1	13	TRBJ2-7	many	SAGTSGRGGGEQY
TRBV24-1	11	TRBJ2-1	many	ATSGPLQNEQF
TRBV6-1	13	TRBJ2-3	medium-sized	ASSEGGAAVGTQY
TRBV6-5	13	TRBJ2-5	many	ASSYSGSGQETQY
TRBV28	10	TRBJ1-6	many	ASSLRLSPLH
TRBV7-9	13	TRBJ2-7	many	ASSPTSGSSYEQY
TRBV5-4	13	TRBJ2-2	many	ASSLGGARQGELF
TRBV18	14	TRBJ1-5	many	ASSLDSSYSNQPQH
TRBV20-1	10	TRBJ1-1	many	SAPYRTAEAF
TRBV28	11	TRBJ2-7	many	ASSSVWRGEQY
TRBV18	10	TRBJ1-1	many	ASSSRNTEAF
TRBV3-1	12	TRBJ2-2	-	ASSAVRVAGELF
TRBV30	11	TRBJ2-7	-	AWRLDRPYEQY
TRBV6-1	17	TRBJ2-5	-	ASSGSWTGVQESQETKY
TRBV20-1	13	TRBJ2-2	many	SARGGADFAGELF
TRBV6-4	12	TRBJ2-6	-	ASSEREGANVLT
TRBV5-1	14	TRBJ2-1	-	ASSFAPWCPYNEQF
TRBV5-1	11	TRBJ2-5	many	ASSWGGEETQY
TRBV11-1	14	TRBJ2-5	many	ASSLIGTSGRETQY
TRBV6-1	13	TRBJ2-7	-	ASSEGTSGSYEQY
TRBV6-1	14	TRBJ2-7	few	ASTRRSVTGYHEHY
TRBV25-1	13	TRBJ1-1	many	ASSEFGAADTEAF
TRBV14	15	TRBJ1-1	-	ASSQDFDRVTNTEAF
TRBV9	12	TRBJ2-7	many	ASSVPSGSGEQY
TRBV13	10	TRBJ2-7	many	ASSLRSYEQY
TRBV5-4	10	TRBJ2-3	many	ASSSVGDTQY
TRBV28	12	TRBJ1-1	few	ASSTTMGLAEAF
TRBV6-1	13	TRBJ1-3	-	ASSPPWNPGNTIY
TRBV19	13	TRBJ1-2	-	ARNLGVHRAYCCT
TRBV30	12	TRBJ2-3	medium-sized	AWTSGSLTDTQY
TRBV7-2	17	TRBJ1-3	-	ASSLAFQGATSSGNTIY
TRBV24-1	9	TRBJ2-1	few	ATRESGGWF
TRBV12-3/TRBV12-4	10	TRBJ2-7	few	ASSYRGLEQY
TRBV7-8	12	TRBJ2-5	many	ASSHGRLQETQY
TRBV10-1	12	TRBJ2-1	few	TSSEGTGGHEQF
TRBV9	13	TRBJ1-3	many	ASSVYNRSGNTIY
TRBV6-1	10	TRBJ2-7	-	SSRGPRLEQY
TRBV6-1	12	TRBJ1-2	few	ASSVARVGYCYT
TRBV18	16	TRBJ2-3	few	ASSRDRVLDASTDTQY